The 21 T cell receptor beta chains reported below all come from one sample, sequenced in a study of T cell responses to AZD1222 COVID-19 vaccine. Only in-frame clones appear in the TCRdb table, and some are missing; sequencing was by immunoSEQ multiplex PCR. The data contain 150,000 to 200,000 clones, 80% to 95% of them singletons. The material was peripheral blood, obtained 28 days after the second AZD1222 dose. The source is an adult who received the AZD1222 COVID-19 vaccine.

V usage is TRBV12-3 or TRBV12-4 and J usage is TRBJ2-7; TRBD1 matches 9 bases. This CDR3 region has 13 residues. V shed 6 bases, J shed 5 bases, and the junction held 5 bases outside the gene matches. The CDR3 sequence is CASRQGASHEQYF. CDR3 nucleotides: TGTGCCAGCAGACAGGGGGCTTCTCACGAGCAGTACTTC.

This chain uses TRBV5-1 with TRBJ1-1; D uncertain. This CDR3 has 15 residues. The V gene's germline CDR1 is SGHRS and CDR2 YFSETQ. V was trimmed by 5 bases and J by 2 bases, leaving 16 bases between them. CDR3 region: CASRITPFVNTEAFF. The CDR3 coding sequence is TGCGCCAGCAGAATAACCCCTTTTGTCAACACTGAAGCTTTCTTT.

The CDR3 protein is CASSVVASGAQETQYF. The CDR3 region has the DNA TGTGCCAGCAGCGTAGTGGCTAGCGGAGCCCAAGAGACCCAGTACTTC. The V gene is TRBV9, the J gene TRBJ2-5, with 7 bases aligning to TRBD2. The trim removed 0 bases at V and 1 base at J, leaving 6 bases unmatched. Germline V gene sequence: CDR1 SGDLS, CDR2 YYNGEE. This CDR3 has 16 amino acids.

The rearrangement uses TRBV5-4 and TRBJ1-1, with 11 positions matching TRBD1. V was pared by 4 bases and J by 3 bases, with 5 bases of the junction left unmatched. The CDR3 is 15 residues long. Germline V lookup: CDR1 SGHNT, CDR2 YYREEE (reference sequence). The CDR3, as DNA: TGTGCCAGCAGCAAACGGGACAGGGGGGACACTGAAGCTTTCTTT. This sequence encodes CASSKRDRGDTEAFF.

This clone came up once. The chain has TRBV5-4 and TRBJ2-2; 8 nucleotides align to TRBD1. Trimming cost V 4 bases and J 3 bases; bases outside gene matches: 5. From germline, CDR1 is SGHNT and CDR2 YYREEE (reference sequence). The CDR3 has 15 amino acids. CDR3 sequence (DNA): TGTGCCAGCAGCCGGACAGGGAGCGACACCGGGGAGCTGTTTTTT. Encoded protein: CASSRTGSDTGELFF.

The V and J genes are TRBV19 and TRBJ1-5; D is possibly TRBD1 (6 bases). The germline gives CDR1 LNHDA, CDR2 SQIVND (reference sequence). The CDR3 has 16 amino acids. V gave up 3 bases and J gave up 1 base, with 13 bases separating them. The chain's CDR3 is CASSINPTGSNQPQHF. The CDR3 DNA follows: TGTGCCAGTAGTATCAACCCCACAGGGAGCAATCAGCCCCAGCATTTT.

The gene calls are TRBV27 and TRBJ2-7; TRBD1 matches at 9 bases. Trimming took 8 bases from V and 1 from J; bases not matched to a gene: 9. The CDR3 runs to 15 residues. The germline V gene encodes CDR1 MNHEY and CDR2 SMNVEV (reference sequence). CDR3 protein: CASRSGTGISYEQYF. The CDR3 DNA sequence: TGTGCCAGCCGATCCGGGACAGGGATTTCCTACGAGCAGTACTTC.

The chain employs TRBV5-8 and TRBJ2-1; the D gene is possibly TRBD1 (6 bases). CDR3 length equals 15 residues. The germline gives CDR1 SGHTS, CDR2 YDEGEE. Trimming shortened V by 0 bases and J by 8 bases, and 15 bases separated the two germline ends. The CDR3: CASSLEGPGADEQFF. The CDR3 DNA follows: TGTGCCAGCAGCTTGGAAGGCCCAGGGGCGGATGAGCAGTTCTTC.

This clone occurred a few times. The V gene is TRBV5-1, the J gene TRBJ1-5; D is undetermined. CDR3 size: 14 residues. Germline V gives CDR1 SGHRS, CDR2 YFSETQ. Trimming left V 4 bases short and J 3 bases short, with 11 bases between. The CDR3 sequence is CASSLSSPNQPQHF. Here the CDR3 DNA reads TGCGCCAGCAGCCTTTCGAGCCCCAATCAGCCCCAGCATTTT.

The chain uses TRBV24-1 and TRBJ1-5, with D hard to call. CDR3 size: 13 residues. Germline CDR1 KGHDR, CDR2 SFDVKD. V lost 2 bases and J 4 bases, leaving 5 bases between the germline ends. CDR3: CATSDSSNQPQHF. The CDR3 nucleotides read TGTGCCACCAGTGATTCCTCAAATCAGCCCCAGCATTTT.

V and J are TRBV5-4 and TRBJ2-1; TRBD1 matches at 9 bases. CDR3 size: 12 residues. V shed 7 bases and J 5 bases; nucleotides not matched to a gene: 1. Germline assignment: CDR1 SGHNT and CDR2 YYREEE (reference sequence). CDR3 sequence reads: CASGTGNNEQFF. The CDR3 DNA reads as TGTGCCAGCGGGACAGGGAACAATGAGCAGTTCTTC.

The rearrangement joins TRBV12-3 or TRBV12-4 to TRBJ2-7; 8 nucleotides agree with TRBD2. CDR3 length equals 12 residues. V was pared by 6 bases and J by 7 bases, with 5 bases of the junction left unmatched. The DNA for the CDR3 is TGTGCCAGCAGACCGGGGGGGCGAGAGCAGTACTTC. It translates to CASRPGGREQYF.

The chain uses TRBV28 and TRBJ2-7, with TRBD1 matching over 9 bases. Germline V gene lookup returns CDR1 MDHEN and CDR2 SYDVKM. This CDR3 spans 13 amino acids. J was trimmed by 1 base and V by 10 bases; bases with no gene match: 5. The CDR3 sequence: CATRQGGSYEQYF. CDR3 sequence (DNA): TGTGCCACGAGACAGGGGGGATCCTACGAGCAGTACTTC.

As DNA, the CDR3 is TGCGCCAGCAGTACCCCAGCGTATCAGCCCCAGCATTTT. This translates into CASSTPAYQPQHF. The J gene is TRBJ1-5, the V gene TRBV5-1; D is ambiguous. With 5 bases removed from V and 5 bases from J, the gap between germline ends came to 11 bases. Germline V CDR1 and CDR2: SGHRS, YFSETQ. CDR3 length: 13 amino acids.

The chain links TRBV7-8 to TRBJ1-5; unclear D gene. V shed 3 bases and J shed 3 bases, with 12 bases lying between them. The CDR3 totals 15 residues. CDR1 is SGHVS, CDR2 FQNEAQ, per germline. The CDR3 nucleotides read TGTGCCAGCAGCTTGCTGTTTTCGGCCAATCAGCCCCAGCATTTT. Translated: CASSLLFSANQPQHF.

The chain has TRBV6-1 and TRBJ2-1; TRBD2 aligns across 9 bases. J gave up 10 bases and V 4 bases, and 14 bases lay outside the gene matches. CDR3 length: 16 residues. From germline, CDR1 is MNHNS and CDR2 SASEGT. Written as DNA, the CDR3 is TGTGCCAGCAGTGTCTATCCGCGGGAGGGCCCTCGAGAGCAGTTCTTC. As protein: CASSVYPREGPREQFF.

The genes are TRBV6-6 and TRBJ1-1, with 9 nucleotides matching TRBD1. V shed 6 bases, J shed 3 bases, and the junction held 2 bases outside the gene matches. There are 13 residues in the CDR3. Germline CDR1 MNHNY, CDR2 SVGAGI (reference sequence). CDR3 loop: CASSNRGHTEAFF. The CDR3 nucleotides read TGTGCCAGCAGCAACAGGGGGCACACTGAAGCTTTCTTT.

CDR3 sequence (DNA): TGTGCCAGCAGCCAAGCCGGAATGAAACCGCACAATGAGCAGTTCTTC. Translation gives CASSQAGMKPHNEQFF. J is TRBJ2-1 and V is TRBV4-2; D call uncertain. V lost 1 base to trimming and J lost 5 bases, with 15 bases between them. Germline V gives CDR1 LGHNA, CDR2 YNFKEQ. The CDR3 has 16 residues.

The J gene is TRBJ2-6, the V gene TRBV4-2; TRBD1 matches at 7 bases. With 1 base clipped from V and 2 bases from J, the junction kept 5 bases outside the gene matches. Germline-derived CDR1 and CDR2 are LGHNA and YNFKEQ. The CDR3 has 17 residues. The CDR3 loop reads CASSQVTGTTGANVLTF. The DNA of the CDR3 is TGTGCCAGCAGCCAAGTGACAGGGACAACTGGGGCCAACGTCCTGACTTTC.

Comment on this clone: A read error may account for a junction end that differs from germline. This chain uses TRBV19 with TRBJ2-1, with TRBD2 identical over 11 bases. The germline V gene encodes CDR1 LNHDA and CDR2 SQIVND (reference sequence). The CDR3 loop spans 13 amino acids. CDR3 residues: CATSSGRDNEQFF. CDR3 DNA: TGTGCCACTAGTAGCGGGAGGGACAATGAGCAGTTCTTC.

The chain carries TRBV4-1 and TRBJ1-1; 7 bases map to TRBD1. Unmatched junction bases numbered 12, after V lost 8 bases and J lost 0 bases. The V gene's germline CDR1 is MGHRA and CDR2 YSYEKL. The CDR3 loop spans 16 amino acids. Here the CDR3 reads CASLPGGEAMNTEAFF. CDR3 nucleotides: TGCGCCAGCCTCCCAGGGGGGGAGGCCATGAACACTGAAGCTTTCTTT.